One and the same sample provided the 8 T cell receptor beta chains below, sequenced in a study of cytomegalovirus exposure and HLA in healthy donors. Assay used: immunoSEQ multiplex PCR; TCRdb lists only in-frame clones, some missing. The table lists 300,000 to 350,000 clones, over 75% of them singletons, with approximately 0.96% in the top ten. Sequencing input: PBMCs. The receptors stem from a man aged 25-45 years in good health and CMV-seronegative.

This clone was picked up one time. V usage is TRBV9 and J usage is TRBJ2-2; tentatively, D is TRBD2 (5 bases). The CDR3 spans 15 residues. The germline V and J ends were trimmed by 0 bases and 1 base, with 7 bases remaining between them. Germline V gene lookup returns CDR1 SGDLS and CDR2 YYNGEE. This CDR3 reads CASSVEGGNTGELFF. CDR3 nucleotides: TGTGCCAGCAGCGTAGAAGGAGGGAACACCGGGGAGCTGTTTTTT.

Here the CDR3 reads CASSLSGGGGYTF. CDR3 DNA sequence: TGCGCCAGCAGCCTTTCAGGGGGTGGTGGCTACACCTTC. The chain employs TRBV4-1 and TRBJ1-2, with 7 bases aligning to TRBD1. Germline CDR1 MGHRA, CDR2 YSYEKL. V trimming: 4 bases; J trimming: 7 bases; junction bases outside the gene matches: 6. The CDR3 contains 13 residues.

This rearrangement joins TRBV14 to TRBJ2-7; D may be TRBD2 (5 bases). This CDR3 is 12 amino acids long. Per the germline V gene, CDR1 is SGHDN and CDR2 is FVKESK. With 6 bases removed from V and 5 bases from J, the gap between germline ends came to 11 bases. This chain's CDR3 is CASSPTTHEQYF. The DNA for the CDR3 is TGTGCCAGCAGTCCGACTACCCACGAGCAGTACTTC.

The chain recombines TRBV15 with TRBJ1-6; 7 bases are shared with TRBD1. The ends lost 3 bases at V and 2 bases at J; junction bases unmatched: 4. The length of the CDR3 is 16 residues. Germline CDR1 is LNHNV and CDR2 is YYDKDF (reference sequence). The CDR3 sequence: CATSRTGRTYNSPLHF. CDR3 nucleotides: TGTGCCACCAGCAGGACAGGGAGGACCTATAATTCACCCCTCCACTTT.

The CDR3 protein is CASSSPTSGGSGTQYF. The CDR3 DNA sequence: TGTGCCAGCAGTTCCCCGACTAGCGGGGGGTCGGGGACCCAGTACTTC. The J gene is TRBJ2-5, the V gene TRBV6-5, with 13 nucleotides matching TRBD2. With V trimmed by 4 bases and J by 7 bases, 9 bases remained unmatched. CDR1 is MNHEY, CDR2 SVGAGI, per germline. This CDR3 spans 16 amino acids.

This clone was seen once. This chain uses TRBV4-1 with TRBJ1-4; 9 nucleotides line up with TRBD1. The V segment lost 3 bases and the J segment 8 bases; nucleotides outside the gene matches: 16. This CDR3 spans 18 amino acids. The germline gives CDR1 MGHRA, CDR2 YSYEKL. The CDR3 DNA follows: TGCGCCAGCAGCCACAAAAGGGGACAGGGATTCATGGGGGAAAAACTGTTTTTT. Encoded protein: CASSHKRGQGFMGEKLFF.

This rearrangement joins TRBV18 to TRBJ2-7; 7 positions match TRBD1. V shed 4 bases, J shed 0 bases, and the junction held 9 bases outside the gene matches. Per the germline V gene, CDR1 is KGHSH and CDR2 is LQKENI. This CDR3 comprises 16 residues. In DNA, the CDR3 is TGTGCCAGCTCACTCGGGACAGCGGTGTTCTCCTACGAGCAGTACTTC. It codes for CASSLGTAVFSYEQYF.

The rearrangement links TRBV7-8 to TRBJ2-2, with no clear D. Germline V gives CDR1 SGHVS, CDR2 FQNEAQ. The germline V and J ends were trimmed by 6 bases and 6 bases, with 11 bases remaining between them. The CDR3 runs 13 residues. CDR3 protein: CASSPSEAGELFF. DNA of the CDR3: TGTGCCAGCAGTCCCTCAGAGGCCGGGGAGCTGTTTTTT.